The clone carrying this T cell receptor beta chain was seen more than once but under ten times. What it recognizes is unknown. Amplification used 60 Vbeta primers and 13 Jbeta primers. Using immunoSEQ multiplex PCR, the repertoire was profiled, and TCRdb retains in-frame clones only, with some absent. The table lists approximately 89,000 clones, roughly three quarters of them singletons, with 1.2% to 1.5% in the top ten. This sample is drawn from a study of cytomegalovirus exposure and HLA in healthy donors. Study conclusions and caveats: The sole available immune exposure information was CMV serostatus.

Germline lookup yields CDR1 MNHNS and CDR2 SASEGT. Trimming shortened V by 10 bases and J by 7 bases, and 19 bases separated the two germline ends. CDR3 size: 13 residues. V is TRBV6-1 and J is TRBJ1-2; D perhaps matches TRBD1 (5 bases). Sequenced input: PBMCs. This receptor was obtained from a male donor in good health and CMV-seronegative. CDR3 coding DNA: TGTGCCACTGTCACGGGGGAATCGGGTGGCTACACCTTC. Protein sequence: CATVTGESGGYTF.